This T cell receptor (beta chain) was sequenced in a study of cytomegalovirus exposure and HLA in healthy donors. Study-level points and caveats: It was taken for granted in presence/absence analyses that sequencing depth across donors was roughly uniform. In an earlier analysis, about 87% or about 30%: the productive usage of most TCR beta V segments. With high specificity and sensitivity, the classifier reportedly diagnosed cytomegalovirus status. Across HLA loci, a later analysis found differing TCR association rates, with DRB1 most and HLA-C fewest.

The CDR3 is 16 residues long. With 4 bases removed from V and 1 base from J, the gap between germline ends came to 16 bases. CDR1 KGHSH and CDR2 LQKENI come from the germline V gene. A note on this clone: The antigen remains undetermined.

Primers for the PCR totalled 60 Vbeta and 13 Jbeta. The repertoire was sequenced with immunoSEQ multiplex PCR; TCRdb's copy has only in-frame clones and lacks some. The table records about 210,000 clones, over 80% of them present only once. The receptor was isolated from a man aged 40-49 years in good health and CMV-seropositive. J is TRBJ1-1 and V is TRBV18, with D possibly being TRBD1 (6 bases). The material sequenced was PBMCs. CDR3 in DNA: TGTGCCAGCTCACTCCAGGGGCTCCGGGGGAACACTGAAGCTTTCTTT. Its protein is CASSLQGLRGNTEAFF.